The 19 T cell receptor beta chains reported below all come from one sample, sequenced in a study of control samples from healthy donors and cancer patients. Sequencing used immunoSEQ multiplex PCR; TCRdb keeps in-frame clones, though not all of them. Found here are around 77,000 clones, over 80% of them singletons; the top ten hold approximately 5.8%. The sample comprised blood. The receptor source for this set is a woman aged 55 to 70 in good health.

This rearrangement joins TRBV6-5 to TRBJ2-2; D is ambiguous. Germline V gene sequence: CDR1 MNHEY, CDR2 SVGAGI. V lost 6 bases and J 1 base, leaving 6 bases between the germline ends. This CDR3 spans 13 amino acids. CDR3 DNA: TGTGCCAGCAGACAGATGAACACCGGGGAGCTGTTTTTT. This gives the protein CASRQMNTGELFF.

This rearrangement joins TRBV3-1 (or the pseudogene TRBV3-2) to TRBJ2-3, with D uncertain. Per germline, CDR1 LGHDT and CDR2 YNNKEL (reference sequence). The V and J ends lost 3 bases and 0 bases respectively, with 7 bases between them. The CDR3 sequence is 14 residues long. The CDR3 DNA follows: TGTGCCAGCAGCCACTCCGCTAGCACAGATACGCAGTATTTT. Translating it yields CASSHSASTDTQYF.

The rearrangement links TRBV27 to TRBJ1-5; no definite D call. The CDR3 contains 13 residues. The V gene's germline CDR1 is MNHEY and CDR2 SMNVEV (reference sequence). The V end was cut by 5 bases, the J end by 5 bases, with 10 bases between. In nucleotides, the CDR3 is TGTGCCAGCAGTATGGACCGCGATCAGCCCCAGCATTTT. Translating it yields CASSMDRDQPQHF.

V gene TRBV10-1 combines with J gene TRBJ2-1, with D perhaps matching TRBD1 (5 bases). V was shortened by 0 bases and J by 9 bases, with 9 bases between the two germline ends. Germline values: CDR1 WNHNN, CDR2 SYGVQD (reference sequence). The CDR3 has 13 amino acids. CDR3 sequence reads: CASSESGAGEQFF. Here the CDR3 DNA reads TGCGCCAGCAGTGAGTCAGGGGCCGGTGAGCAGTTCTTC.

This sequence joins TRBV28 and TRBJ1-4, with 7 bases aligning to TRBD1. CDR3 size: 13 residues. V shed 2 bases, J shed 13 bases, and the junction held 7 bases outside the gene matches. Germline lookup yields CDR1 MDHEN and CDR2 SYDVKM. In DNA form, the CDR3 reads TGTGCCAGCAGTTTAGGGCAGGGGGGGAGACTGTTTTTT. Amino acids: CASSLGQGGRLFF. The entire variable domain, with the rest obtained from reference TRBV28 and TRBJ1-4, is as follows: DVKVTQSSRYLVKRTGEKVFLECVQDMDHENMFWYRQDPGLGLRLIYFSYDVKMKEKGDIPEGYSVSREKKERFSLILESASTNQTSMYLCASSLGQGGRLFFGSGTQLSVL.

This chain joins TRBV14 and TRBJ2-7; 7 positions match TRBD1. Germline CDR1 SGHDN, CDR2 FVKESK. Unmatched junction bases numbered 6, after V lost 1 base and J lost 0 bases. This CDR3 contains 16 residues. CDR3 region: CASSQGRTGGSYEQYF. The CDR3 region has the DNA TGTGCCAGCAGCCAAGGAAGGACAGGTGGCTCCTACGAGCAGTACTTC.

This rearrangement joins TRBV5-4 to TRBJ2-1, with D unclear. The CDR3 is made up of 15 amino acids. Deletions cut 0 bases from V and 3 bases from J, with 10 bases between. CDR1 and CDR2 from the germline V gene are SGHNT and YYREEE (reference sequence). CDR3 bases: TGTGCCAGCAGCTTGGAGAATAGTGACTACAATGAGCAGTTCTTC. The encoded protein is CASSLENSDYNEQFF.

This sequence joins TRBV5-4 and TRBJ2-3; 8 bases agree with TRBD1. V trimming: 0 bases; J trimming: 2 bases; junction bases outside the gene matches: 5. The CDR3 has 16 amino acids. CDR1 and CDR2 from the germline V gene are SGHNT and YYREEE (reference sequence). The CDR3, as DNA: TGTGCCAGCAGCTTGGATGTTCAGGGGGCCACAGATACGCAGTATTTT. Amino acids: CASSLDVQGATDTQYF.

The gene calls are TRBV20-1 and TRBJ2-2; 10 bases align to TRBD1. The CDR3 extends over 14 amino acids. Germline loops: CDR1 DFQATT, CDR2 SNEGSKA (reference sequence). Trimming took 3 bases from V and 7 from J; bases not matched to a gene: 5. The CDR3: CSASRQGAGGELFF. The DNA for the CDR3 is TGCAGTGCTAGTCGACAGGGGGCCGGCGGGGAGCTGTTTTTT.

V is TRBV28 and J is TRBJ1-6, with TRBD1 matching over 9 bases. Germline V gives CDR1 MDHEN, CDR2 SYDVKM. This CDR3 region has 14 residues. The junction had 2 bases not matched to a gene; V was cut back by 3 bases and J by 8 bases. The CDR3 sequence: CASSFNRGHSPLHF. In DNA, the CDR3 is TGTGCCAGCAGTTTTAACAGGGGGCATTCACCCCTCCACTTT.

V usage is TRBV19 and J usage is TRBJ1-3; D gene uncertain. CDR3 length equals 14 residues. Trimming took 5 bases from V and 1 from J, leaving 9 bases between them. Germline CDR1 LNHDA, CDR2 SQIVND (reference sequence). Here the CDR3 DNA reads TGTGCCAGTAGTGCGGGCAGATCTGGAAACACCATATATTTT. It yields the protein CASSAGRSGNTIYF.

The gene calls are TRBV29-1 and TRBJ2-2; 10 bases fit TRBD2. The CDR3 covers 14 residues. V shed 6 bases, J shed 7 bases, and the junction held 8 bases outside the gene matches. Germline assignment: CDR1 SQVTM and CDR2 ANQGSEA. CDR3 sequence (DNA): TGCAGCGTGCGAGCGGGAGGGTCCTTCGGGGAGCTGTTTTTT. It is translated as CSVRAGGSFGELFF.

This chain connects TRBV12-3 or TRBV12-4 to TRBJ1-6; D is uncertain. This CDR3 spans 12 amino acids. V lost 6 bases to trimming and J lost 9 bases, with 9 bases between them. In DNA form, the CDR3 reads TGTGCCAGCAGCTTTGCAGGTTCACCCCTCCACTTT. Translating it yields CASSFAGSPLHF.

The V call is TRBV5-1, the J call TRBJ2-1; a weak D match, TRBD1 (6 bases). The CDR3 covers 15 residues. Germline V gene lookup returns CDR1 SGHRS and CDR2 YFSETQ. Trimming left V 3 bases short and J 6 bases short, with 16 bases between. In DNA form, the CDR3 reads TGCGCCAGCAGCTGGCTAGGGGGTTCGGGCAATGAGCAGTTCTTC. Translating it yields CASSWLGGSGNEQFF.

The chain has TRBV2 and TRBJ1-5; D gene unclear. CDR3 length: 14 residues. V gave up 2 bases and J gave up 9 bases, with 14 bases separating them. Germline V gene sequence: CDR1 SNHLY, CDR2 FYNNEI. The DNA of the CDR3 is TGTGCCAGCAGTGAAAATGGGGTGGGAGGGCCCCAGCATTTT. Residues: CASSENGVGGPQHF.

The V gene is TRBV5-1, the J gene TRBJ2-7; D uncertain. The length of the CDR3 is 14 residues. Trimming took off 1 base at V and 0 bases at J, with 8 bases between the two ends. CDR1 is SGHRS and CDR2 is YFSETQ in the germline V gene. The CDR3 loop is CASSLFESSYEQYF. For the CDR3, the DNA is TGCGCCAGCAGCTTGTTCGAAAGCTCCTACGAGCAGTACTTC.

CDR3 nucleotide sequence: TGCGCCAGCAGTGTAGCGGGAGGGGTAGGTGAGACCCAGTACTTC. It specifies CASSVAGGVGETQYF. The V call is TRBV10-2, the J call TRBJ2-5; 11 nucleotides align to TRBD2. The CDR3 sequence is 15 residues long. Germline loops: CDR1 WSHSY, CDR2 SAAADI. Trimming cost V 4 bases and J 5 bases; bases outside gene matches: 6.

DNA of the CDR3: TGTGCCAGCAGCTTGAGCGGGAGAGCCTACAATGAGCAGTTCTTC. This gives the protein CASSLSGRAYNEQFF. The V and J genes are TRBV5-8 and TRBJ2-1, with 8 bases that match TRBD2. The junction had 2 bases not matched to a gene; V was cut back by 1 base and J by 2 bases. Germline V gene lookup returns CDR1 SGHTS and CDR2 YDEGEE. This CDR3 is 15 amino acids long.

In this sample, this clone turned up once. The rearrangement links TRBV4-1 to TRBJ2-1, with TRBD2 identical over 7 bases. This CDR3 region has 17 residues. The V and J ends lost 1 base and 0 bases, in that order; junction bases with no gene match: 6. CDR1 and CDR2 from the germline V gene are MGHRA and YSYEKL. The DNA for the CDR3 is TGCGCCAGCAGCCAAGGATTAATAGCGGGCTCCTACAATGAGCAGTTCTTC. It is translated as CASSQGLIAGSYNEQFF.